This passage covers 2 T cell receptor beta chains from one sample sequenced in a study of blood T cell repertoires in COVID-19. Libraries were prepared by immunoSEQ multiplex PCR; TCRdb keeps only in-frame clonotypes and omits some of them. The table lists 400,000 to 500,000 clones, nearly 90% of them singletons. Sequencing was performed on PBMCs or T cells enriched from blood (not recorded which). The receptors here all came from a woman younger than 30 who had been exposed to COVID-19.

The V call is TRBV11-3, the J call TRBJ2-7, with 7 bases identical to TRBD2. Germline V gene lookup returns CDR1 SGHNT and CDR2 YENEEA. V lost 4 bases to trimming and J lost 7 bases; unmatched junction nucleotides: 13. The CDR3 is 15 residues long. This chain's CDR3 is CASSSNADAGVEQYF. In DNA, the CDR3 is TGTGCCAGCAGCTCGAACGCGGACGCGGGAGTTGAGCAGTACTTC. Complete variable domain (other parts from reference TRBV11-3 and TRBJ2-7): EAGVVQSPRYKIIEKKQPVAFWCNPISGHNTLYWYLQNLGQGPELLIRYENEEAVDDSQLPKDRFSAERLKGVDSTLKIQPAELGDSAVYLCASSSNADAGVEQYFGPGTRLTVT.

This chain connects TRBV28 to TRBJ2-5; 7 bases fit TRBD2. This CDR3 is 14 amino acids long. From germline, CDR1 is MDHEN and CDR2 SYDVKM. The junction had 7 bases not matched to a gene; V was cut back by 7 bases and J by 2 bases. The CDR3 sequence is CASISGGGQETQYF. The CDR3 region has the DNA TGTGCCAGCATCTCTGGGGGAGGGCAAGAGACCCAGTACTTC.